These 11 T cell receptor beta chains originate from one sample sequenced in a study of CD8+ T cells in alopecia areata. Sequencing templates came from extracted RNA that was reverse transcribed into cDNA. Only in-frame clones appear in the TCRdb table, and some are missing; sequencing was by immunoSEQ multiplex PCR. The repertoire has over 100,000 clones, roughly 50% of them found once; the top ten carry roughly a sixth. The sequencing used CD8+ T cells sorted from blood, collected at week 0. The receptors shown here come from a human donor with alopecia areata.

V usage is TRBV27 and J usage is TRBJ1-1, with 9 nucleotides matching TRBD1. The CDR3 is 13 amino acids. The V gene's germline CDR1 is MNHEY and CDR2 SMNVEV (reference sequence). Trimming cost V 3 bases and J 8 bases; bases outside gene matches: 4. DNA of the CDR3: TGTGCCAGCAGTTTTACAGGGGGCACCGAAGCTTTCTTT. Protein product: CASSFTGGTEAFF.

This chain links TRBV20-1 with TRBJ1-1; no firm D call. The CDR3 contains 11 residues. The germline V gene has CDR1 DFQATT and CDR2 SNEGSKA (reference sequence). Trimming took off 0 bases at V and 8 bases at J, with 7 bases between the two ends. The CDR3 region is CSARDLGEAFF. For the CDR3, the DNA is TGCAGTGCTAGAGATTTGGGCGAAGCTTTCTTT.

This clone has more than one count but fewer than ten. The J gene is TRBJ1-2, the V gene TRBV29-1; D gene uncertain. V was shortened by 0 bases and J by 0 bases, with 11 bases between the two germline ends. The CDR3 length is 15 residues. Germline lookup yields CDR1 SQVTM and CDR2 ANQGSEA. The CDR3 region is CSVEDPSVTNYGYTF. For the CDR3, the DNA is TGCAGCGTTGAAGATCCTTCGGTTACTAACTATGGCTACACCTTC.

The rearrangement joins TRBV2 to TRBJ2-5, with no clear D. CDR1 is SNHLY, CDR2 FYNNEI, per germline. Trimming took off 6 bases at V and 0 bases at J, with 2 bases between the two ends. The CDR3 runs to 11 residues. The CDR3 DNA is TGTGCCAGCAGGGACCAAGAGACCCAGTACTTC. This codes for CASRDQETQYF.

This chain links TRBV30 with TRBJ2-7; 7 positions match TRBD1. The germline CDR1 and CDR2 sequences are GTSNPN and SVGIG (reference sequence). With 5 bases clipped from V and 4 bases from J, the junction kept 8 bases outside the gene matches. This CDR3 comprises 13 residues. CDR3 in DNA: TGTGCCTGGCAATTGACAGGGTATTACGAGCAGTACTTC. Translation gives CAWQLTGYYEQYF.

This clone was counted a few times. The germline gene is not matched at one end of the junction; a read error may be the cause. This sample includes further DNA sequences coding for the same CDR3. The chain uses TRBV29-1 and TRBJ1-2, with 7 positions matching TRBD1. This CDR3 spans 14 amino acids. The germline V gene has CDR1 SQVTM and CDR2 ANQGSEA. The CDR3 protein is CSVDPTGRAGGYTF. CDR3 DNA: TGCAGCGTTGACCCGACAGGGCGGGCAGGTGGCTACACCTTT.

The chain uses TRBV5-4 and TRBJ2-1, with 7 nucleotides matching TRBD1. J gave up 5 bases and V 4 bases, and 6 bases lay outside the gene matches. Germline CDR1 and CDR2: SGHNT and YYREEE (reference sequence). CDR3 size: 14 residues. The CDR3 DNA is TGTGCCAGCAGCCGCCGGGACAGCCACAATGAGCAGTTCTTC. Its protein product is CASSRRDSHNEQFF.

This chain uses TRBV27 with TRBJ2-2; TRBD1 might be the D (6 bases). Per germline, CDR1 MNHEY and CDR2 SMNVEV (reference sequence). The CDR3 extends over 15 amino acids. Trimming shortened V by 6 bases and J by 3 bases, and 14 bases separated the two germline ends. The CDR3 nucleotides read TGTGCCAGCAGCCTGGGGGCAGGGGACACCGGGGAGCTGTTTTTT. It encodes CASSLGAGDTGELFF.

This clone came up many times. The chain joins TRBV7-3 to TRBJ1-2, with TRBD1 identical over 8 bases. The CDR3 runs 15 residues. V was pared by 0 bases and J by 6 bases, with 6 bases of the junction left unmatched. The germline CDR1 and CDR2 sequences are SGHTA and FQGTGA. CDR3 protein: CASSLTGTGPDGYTF. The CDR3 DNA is TGTGCCAGCAGCTTAACGGGGACAGGCCCCGATGGCTACACCTTC.

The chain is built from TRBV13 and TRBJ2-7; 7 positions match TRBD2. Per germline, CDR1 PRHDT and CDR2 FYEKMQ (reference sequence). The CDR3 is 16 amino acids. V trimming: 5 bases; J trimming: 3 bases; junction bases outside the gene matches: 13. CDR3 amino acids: CASSPSGEGPIYEQYF. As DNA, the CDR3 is TGTGCCAGCAGCCCCTCCGGGGAGGGGCCGATCTACGAGCAGTACTTC.

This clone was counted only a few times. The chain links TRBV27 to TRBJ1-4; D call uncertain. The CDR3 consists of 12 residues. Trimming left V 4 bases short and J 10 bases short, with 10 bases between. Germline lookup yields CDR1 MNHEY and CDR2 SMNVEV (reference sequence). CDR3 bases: TGTGCCAGCAGTTCCTCCGTCGGAAAACTGTTTTTT. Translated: CASSSSVGKLFF.